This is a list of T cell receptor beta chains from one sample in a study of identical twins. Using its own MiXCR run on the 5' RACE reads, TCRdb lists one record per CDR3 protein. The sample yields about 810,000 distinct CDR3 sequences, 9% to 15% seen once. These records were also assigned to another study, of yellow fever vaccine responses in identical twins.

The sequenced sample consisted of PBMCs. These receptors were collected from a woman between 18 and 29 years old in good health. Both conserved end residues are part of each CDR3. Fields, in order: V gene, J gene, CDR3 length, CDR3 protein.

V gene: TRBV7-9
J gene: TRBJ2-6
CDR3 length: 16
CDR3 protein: CASSWGGISGANVLTF

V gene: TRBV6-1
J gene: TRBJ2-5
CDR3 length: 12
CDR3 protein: CASSRDAETQYF

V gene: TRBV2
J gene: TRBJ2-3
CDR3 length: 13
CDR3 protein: CASSGGITDTQYF

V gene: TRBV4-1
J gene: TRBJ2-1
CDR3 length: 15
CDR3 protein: CASSQGGLRYNEQFF

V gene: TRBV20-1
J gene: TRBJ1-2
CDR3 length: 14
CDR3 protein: CSARVDLANYGYTF

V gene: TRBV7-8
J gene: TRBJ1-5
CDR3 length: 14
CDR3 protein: CASSLRGGRQPQHF

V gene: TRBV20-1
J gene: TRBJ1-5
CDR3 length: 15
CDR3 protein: CSASTGGALFQPQHF

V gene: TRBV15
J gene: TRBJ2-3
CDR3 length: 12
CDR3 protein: CATSPNIDTQYF

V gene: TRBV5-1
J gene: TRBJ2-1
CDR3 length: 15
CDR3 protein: CASSYPGQGINEQFF

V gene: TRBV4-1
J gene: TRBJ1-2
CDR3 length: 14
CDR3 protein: CASSQDNGFGGYTF

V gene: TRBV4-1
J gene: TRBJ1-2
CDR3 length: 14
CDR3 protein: CASSQATRGYGYTF

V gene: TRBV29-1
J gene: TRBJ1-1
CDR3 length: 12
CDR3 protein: CSVSPRTYEAFF

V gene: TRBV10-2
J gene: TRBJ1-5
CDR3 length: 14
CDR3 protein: CASSSQIGNQPQHF

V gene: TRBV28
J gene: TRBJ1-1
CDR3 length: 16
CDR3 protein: CASSFAGTTGGTEAFF

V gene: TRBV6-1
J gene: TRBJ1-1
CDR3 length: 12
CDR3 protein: CASSEAMSEAFF

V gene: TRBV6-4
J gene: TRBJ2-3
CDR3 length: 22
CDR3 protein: CASSESRGPIFGSGRSTDTQYF

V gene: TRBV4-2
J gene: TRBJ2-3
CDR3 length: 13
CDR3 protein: CASSQELGVTQYF

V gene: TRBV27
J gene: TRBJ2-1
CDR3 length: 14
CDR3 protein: CASSPPGGHNEQFF

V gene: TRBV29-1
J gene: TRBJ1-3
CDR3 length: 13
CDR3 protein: CSVSQGSGNTIYF

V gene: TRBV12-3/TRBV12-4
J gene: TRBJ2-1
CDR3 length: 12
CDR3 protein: CASRHTGNEQFF

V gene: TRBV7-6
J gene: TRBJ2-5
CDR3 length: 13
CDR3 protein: CASSAQIQETQYF

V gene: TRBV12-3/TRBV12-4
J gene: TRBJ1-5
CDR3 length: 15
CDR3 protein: CASSLVQGGDQPQHF

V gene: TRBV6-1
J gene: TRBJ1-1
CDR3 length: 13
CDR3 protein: CASSGQGWPEAFF

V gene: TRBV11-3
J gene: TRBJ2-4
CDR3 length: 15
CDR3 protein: CASSLGGATKNIQYF

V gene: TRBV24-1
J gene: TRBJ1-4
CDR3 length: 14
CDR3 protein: CATSDRGANEKLFF

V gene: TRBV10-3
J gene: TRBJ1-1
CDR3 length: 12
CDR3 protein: CAIRGSGTEAFF

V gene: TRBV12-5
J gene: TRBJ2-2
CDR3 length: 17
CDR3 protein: CASGLVRVITNTGELFF

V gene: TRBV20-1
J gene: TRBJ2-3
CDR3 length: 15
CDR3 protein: CSAHLRGGGADTQYF

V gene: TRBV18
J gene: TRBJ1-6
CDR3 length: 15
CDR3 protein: CASSPQGDRGSPLHF

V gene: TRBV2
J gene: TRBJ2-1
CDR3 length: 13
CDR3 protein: CASTPSDYNEQFF

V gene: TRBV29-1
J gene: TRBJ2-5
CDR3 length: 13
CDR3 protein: CSVRVLTGKTQYF

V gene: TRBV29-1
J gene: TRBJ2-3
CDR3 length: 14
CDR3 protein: CSVIGLAGGNTQYF

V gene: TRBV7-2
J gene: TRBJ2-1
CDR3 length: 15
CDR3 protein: CASSFSSGGASEQFF

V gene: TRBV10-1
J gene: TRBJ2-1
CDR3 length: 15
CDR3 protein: CASKGGQGGDGEQFF

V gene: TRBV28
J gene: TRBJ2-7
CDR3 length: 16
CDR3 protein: CASSLYLGQGSYEQYF

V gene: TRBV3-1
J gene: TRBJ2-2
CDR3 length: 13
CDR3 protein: CASSQQGYGELFF

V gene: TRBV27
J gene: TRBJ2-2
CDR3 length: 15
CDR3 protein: CASSFAVGAPGELFF

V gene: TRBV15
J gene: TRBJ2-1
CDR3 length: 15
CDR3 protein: CATSRPGLVSYEQFF

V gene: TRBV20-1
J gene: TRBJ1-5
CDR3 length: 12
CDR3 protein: CSASGPNQPQHF

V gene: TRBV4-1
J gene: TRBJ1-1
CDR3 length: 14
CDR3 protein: CASSQTGGRTEAFF

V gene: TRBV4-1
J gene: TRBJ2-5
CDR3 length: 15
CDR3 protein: CASSPPGTSQETQYF

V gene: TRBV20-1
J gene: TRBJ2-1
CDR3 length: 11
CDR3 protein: CSARAGNEQFF

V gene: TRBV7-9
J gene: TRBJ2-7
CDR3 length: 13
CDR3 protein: CASSPDSLYEQYF

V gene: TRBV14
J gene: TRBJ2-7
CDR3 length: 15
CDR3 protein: CASSQRREASYEQYF

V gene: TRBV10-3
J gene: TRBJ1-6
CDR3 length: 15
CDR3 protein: CAISKERGNNSPLHF

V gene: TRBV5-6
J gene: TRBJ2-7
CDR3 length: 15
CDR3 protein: CASSFGGAGFYEQYF

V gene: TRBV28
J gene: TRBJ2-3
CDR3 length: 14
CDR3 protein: CASRTAGATDTQYF

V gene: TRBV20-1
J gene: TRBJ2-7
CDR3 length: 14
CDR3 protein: CSARRDYLSYEQYF

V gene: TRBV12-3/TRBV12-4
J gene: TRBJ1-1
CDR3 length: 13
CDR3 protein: CASSLRQYTEAFF

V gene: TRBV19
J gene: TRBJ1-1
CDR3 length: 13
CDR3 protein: CASSIWVDTEAFF

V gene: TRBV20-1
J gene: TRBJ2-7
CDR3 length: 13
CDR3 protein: CSARVASDPRTYF

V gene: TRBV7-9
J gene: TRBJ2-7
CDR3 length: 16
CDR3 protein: CASSLARTSGIHEQYF

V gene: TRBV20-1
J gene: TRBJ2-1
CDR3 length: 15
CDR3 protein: CSARAGLGGLGEQFF

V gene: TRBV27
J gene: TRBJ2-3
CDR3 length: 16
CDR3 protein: CASSFSPAGSTDTQYF

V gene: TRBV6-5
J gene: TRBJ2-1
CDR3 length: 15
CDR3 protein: CASSSTTSGRVEQFF

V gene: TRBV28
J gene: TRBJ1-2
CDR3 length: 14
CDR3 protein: CASRFGTEKYGYTF

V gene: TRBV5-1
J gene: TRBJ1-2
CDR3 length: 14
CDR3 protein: CASSPEDEDYGYTF

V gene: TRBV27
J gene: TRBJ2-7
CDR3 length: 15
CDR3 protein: CASSLTTSVAYEQYF

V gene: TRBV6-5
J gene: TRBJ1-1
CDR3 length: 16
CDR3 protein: CASSSNPGQGITEAFF